The rows below give T cell receptor beta chains drawn from one sample of a study of blood T cell repertoires in COVID-19. Using immunoSEQ multiplex PCR, the repertoire was profiled, and TCRdb retains in-frame clones only, with some absent. The sample records some 79,000 clones, 75% to 90% being singletons. Sequencing input: peripheral blood. The source of these receptors is a man between 70 and 80 years old with active or convalescent COVID-19. The CDR3 runs from the conserved cysteine through the conserved F or W. Fields, in order: V gene, clone size, J gene, D gene, CDR3 DNA, CDR3 protein. D genes are given only for firm matches. Size tells how often a clone was seen (once, few, many) or the class of an expanded clone, and some rows leave it out.

TRBV9	-	TRBJ1-6	-	TGTGCCAGCAGCTTGGAGGCAGGCCTCTATAATTCACCCCTCCACTTT	CASSLEAGLYNSPLHF
TRBV18	-	TRBJ2-3	TRBD2	TGTGCCAGCTCACCGATCCCGGGACTAGCGGGGGCTAGCACAGATACGCAGTATTTT	CASSPIPGLAGASTDTQYF
TRBV28	-	TRBJ1-1	-	TGTGCCAGCAGTTTAGAACACAGGGCTGCTTTCTTT	CASSLEHRAAFF
TRBV7-2	-	TRBJ2-3	-	TGTGCCACCAGACGGGAGTCCGCAGATACGCAGTATTTT	CATRRESADTQYF
TRBV5-1	-	TRBJ1-4	TRBD1	TGCGCCAGCAGCTCGGGACAGTCTAGTGAAAAACTGTTTTTT	CASSSGQSSEKLFF
TRBV2	-	TRBJ2-1	TRBD2	TGTGCCAGCAGTCTTTTGCGGGAGGCAGGTAATGAGCAGTTCTTC	CASSLLREAGNEQFF
TRBV28	-	TRBJ1-2	-	TGTGCCAGCAGTTTTTCAGGGCAGAGCCACTATGGCTACACCTTC	CASSFSGQSHYGYTF
TRBV5-1	-	TRBJ2-3	TRBD2	TGCGCCAGCAGCCGACAGACTAGCGGCACAGATACGCAGTATTTT	CASSRQTSGTDTQYF
TRBV29-1	once	TRBJ2-3	-	TGCAGCGGATTTACAGGGAAAGATACGCAGTATTTT	CSGFTGKDTQYF
TRBV6-4	few	TRBJ2-7	-	TGTGCCAGCAGCAGTTGCAAAAGCGAGCAGTACTTC	CASSSCKSEQYF
TRBV7-2	-	TRBJ2-5	-	TGTGCCAGCAGCCCCAGGGTCCAAGAGACCCAGTACTTC	CASSPRVQETQYF
TRBV28	once	TRBJ2-3	-	TGTGCCAGCAGGGGGGCCCCAATGGATACGCAGTATTTT	CASRGAPMDTQYF
TRBV29-1	-	TRBJ2-7	TRBD1	TGCAGCGTTGATAAGTCGGGACAGGGGCAGGAGCAGTACTTC	CSVDKSGQGQEQYF
TRBV5-1	-	TRBJ2-3	-	TGCGCCAGCAGCCCCCCCGGGACAGATACGCAGTATTTT	CASSPPGTDTQYF
TRBV27	-	TRBJ2-3	-	TGTGCCAGCAGCCGCAAAGGTTTGTCGACTAGCACAGATACGCAGTATTTT	CASSRKGLSTSTDTQYF
TRBV5-1	-	TRBJ2-5	TRBD1	TGCGCCAGCAGCTGGGGACAGGGGGCCCTCCAAGAGACCCAGTACTTC	CASSWGQGALQETQYF
TRBV25-1	-	TRBJ2-1	-	TGTGCCAGCAGTGGTCTATTGGAGCAGTTCTTC	CASSGLLEQFF
TRBV28	-	TRBJ1-1	TRBD1	TGTGCCAGCAGCCCCGGACAGGGGGGAATGAACACTGAAGCTTTCTTT	CASSPGQGGMNTEAFF
TRBV18	-	TRBJ2-2	-	TGTGCCAGCTCACCAAGAAGTTCACAGGCGAACACCGGGGAGCTGTTTTTT	CASSPRSSQANTGELFF
TRBV2	few	TRBJ2-7	TRBD2	TGTGCCAGCACGAGGACTAGCGGGGAGCAGTACTTC	CASTRTSGEQYF
TRBV12-3/TRBV12-4	-	TRBJ2-5	-	TGTGCCAGCAGTTTGGGCCTCCAAGAGACCCAGTACTTC	CASSLGLQETQYF
TRBV6-1	-	TRBJ2-5	TRBD2	TGTGCCAGCAGTGAAAGGGACCTAGCGGAGGCGACCGGGGGGGCCCAGTACTTC	CASSERDLAEATGGAQYF